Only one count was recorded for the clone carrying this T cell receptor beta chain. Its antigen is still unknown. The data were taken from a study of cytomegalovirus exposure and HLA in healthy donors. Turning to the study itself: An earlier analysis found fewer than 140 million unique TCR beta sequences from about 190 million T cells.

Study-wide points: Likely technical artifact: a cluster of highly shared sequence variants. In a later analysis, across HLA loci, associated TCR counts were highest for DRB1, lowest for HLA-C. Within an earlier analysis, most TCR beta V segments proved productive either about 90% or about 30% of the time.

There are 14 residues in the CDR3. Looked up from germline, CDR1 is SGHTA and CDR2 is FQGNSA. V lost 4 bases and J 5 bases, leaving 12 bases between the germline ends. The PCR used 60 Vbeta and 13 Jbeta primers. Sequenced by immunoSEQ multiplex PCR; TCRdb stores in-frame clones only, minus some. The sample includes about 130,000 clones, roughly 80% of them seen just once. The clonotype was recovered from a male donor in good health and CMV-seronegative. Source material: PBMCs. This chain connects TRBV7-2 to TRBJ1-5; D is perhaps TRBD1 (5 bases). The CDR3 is CASSSAGTYQPQHF. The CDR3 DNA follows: TGTGCCAGCAGCTCGGCGGGGACCTATCAGCCCCAGCATTTT. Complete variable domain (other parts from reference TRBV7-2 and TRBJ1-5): GAGVSQSPSNKVTEKGKDVELRCDPISGHTALYWYRQSLGQGLEFLIYFQGNSAPDKSGLPSDRFSAERTGGSVSTLTIQRTQQEDSAVYLCASSSAGTYQPQHFGDGTRLSIL.